The present entry profiles one T cell receptor (beta chain) with its context. The junction departs from the called germline gene at one end, perhaps through a read error. CDR3 size: 14 residues. Germline CDR1 reads SNHLY; CDR2 reads FYNNEI. The data were obtained in a study of blood T cell repertoires in COVID-19. Background on the study: The study drew acute and convalescent COVID-19 samples from the United States, Italy and Spain.

Measured with immunoSEQ multiplex PCR; TCRdb has only the in-frame clones, and not every one. The profile shows 65,000 or so clones, 76% of them singletons. Input material: peripheral blood. The sequence came from a woman between 50 and 59 years old with active or convalescent COVID-19. The chain has TRBV2 and TRBJ1-2; 9 bases fit TRBD1. CDR3 sequence reads: CASSEAQWGTGRSF. The CDR3 region has the DNA TGTGCCAGCAGTGAAGCGCAATGGGGGACAGGGAGATCCTTC.